The table lists the clone carrying this TCR beta chain with a few counts. The CDR3 runs 15 residues. J was trimmed by 6 bases and V by 7 bases; bases with no gene match: 10. TCRdb fed the 5' RACE reads into MiXCR, producing one record per CDR3 protein. The sample holds 380,000 or so distinct CDR3 sequences, roughly 20% seen once. This sample was included in a study of CD8 T cells in ankylosing spondylitis. This chain joins TRBV12-3 or TRBV12-4 and TRBJ2-1; 9 bases map to TRBD1. This clonotype originated in a male donor with ankylosing spondylitis or in good health (not recorded which). The sequencing input was blood, either unsorted or a sorted T cell fraction (not recorded which). CDR3 sequence reads: CASTGLRTGVNEQFF. The CDR3 bases are TGTGCCAGCACAGGACTTCGGACAGGGGTCAATGAGCAGTTCTTC.